This TCR beta chain was sequenced in a study of T cells in Graves' hyperthyroidism and ophthalmopathy. What was amplified from RNA transcripts were TCR beta CDR3 regions. First-round RT-PCR targeting the TCR CDR3 was performed with the HTBI primer set. Using its own MiXCR run on the multiplex PCR reads, TCRdb lists one record per CDR3 protein. The data show more than 600,000 distinct CDR3 sequences, 15% to 20% seen once. V was trimmed by 2 bases and J by 6 bases, leaving 8 bases between them. Germline CDR1 MNHNS, CDR2 SASEGT. The CDR3 spans 13 residues. In this sample, this clonotype turned up many times. Diagnosis of hyperthyroidism was new in patients aged 18 to 65, and its duration was under 2 months.

This clonotype was obtained from a man aged 18 to 29 with Graves' hyperthyroidism. The chain is built from TRBV6-1 and TRBJ1-5, with D unclear. Sequencing was performed on blood. DNA for the CDR3: TGTGCCAGCAGTGAAAGGGAGGGTCAGCCCCAGCATTTT. It codes for CASSEREGQPQHF.